The 2 T cell receptor beta chains listed next were all sequenced from one sample in a study of T cell clusters in autoimmune cytopenias. TRB rearrangements were amplified by touch-down multiplex PCR with mixed TRB-A/B primers. TCRdb reprocessed the multiplex PCR reads; each CDR3 protein has one entry and no DNA is given. This sample's table has several thousand distinct CDR3 sequences. TRB was amplified from 250 ng of peripheral blood genomic DNA per sample. These same records also appear under a second study, on T cell repertoires in aging, cancer and after chemotherapy.

The specimen was peripheral blood. The receptors stem from a human donor in good health.

This chain's CDR3 is CASSLATDEKLFF. J is TRBJ1-4 and V is TRBV12-3 or TRBV12-4. The CDR3 spans 13 residues.

This rearrangement joins TRBV6-2 or TRBV6-3 to TRBJ2-7; TCRdb outputs TRBD1, but without DNA this stays unchecked. CDR1 is MNHEY, CDR2 SVGEGT, per germline. This CDR3 comprises 13 residues. This CDR3 is CASSSGQNYEQYF.